These T cell receptor beta chains were read from a single sample in a study of metastatic and nonmetastatic thyroid tumors. MiXCR was used by TCRdb to re-call the PCR reads. This table has some 37,000 clones, around 47% appearing once. Sequencing was done on a sample of tumor tissue. Receptors were obtained from a male donor with papillary thyroid cancer or a benign thyroid nodule (not recorded which). Some clones in this sample may be carry-over from other donors' samples. Each CDR3 is given with its conserved first and last residue. The D gene is left open where the match is weak. Clone size is not always given. Where it is, it says once, few, many or a class for expanded clones.

length: 14; D: .; V: TRBV30; J: TRBJ2-5; size: few; DNA: TGTGCCTGGAGTGGGACCGCTCGTCAAGAGACCCAGTACTTC; CDR3: CAWSGTARQETQYF
length: 11; D: .; V: TRBV5-4; J: TRBJ2-2; size: .; DNA: TGTGCCAGCAGGAGTTCCGGGGAGCTGTTTTTT; CDR3: CASRSSGELFF
length: 13; D: .; V: TRBV18; J: TRBJ1-5; size: .; DNA: TGTGCCAGCTCACGGGGAAGCCCTCAGCCCCAGCATTTT; CDR3: CASSRGSPQPQHF
length: 17; D: TRBD1; V: TRBV5-1; J: TRBJ2-7; size: .; DNA: TGCGCCAGCAGCTTGGTTCCGGACAGGGGAAGCTCCTACGAGCAGTACTTC; CDR3: CASSLVPDRGSSYEQYF
length: 12; D: .; V: TRBV9; J: TRBJ1-2; size: .; DNA: TGTGCCAGCAGCGTAGGACAGCGTGGCTACACCTTC; CDR3: CASSVGQRGYTF
length: 16; D: TRBD2; V: TRBV9; J: TRBJ2-2; size: few; DNA: TGTGCCAGCAGCGTAGATGGGGGGGCGAACACCGGGGAGCTGTTTTTT; CDR3: CASSVDGGANTGELFF
length: 12; D: .; V: TRBV12-3/TRBV12-4; J: TRBJ1-5; size: .; DNA: TGTGCCAGCAGTTTGGGGGCTTGGCCCCAGCATTTT; CDR3: CASSLGAWPQHF
length: 14; D: .; V: TRBV28; J: TRBJ2-7; size: .; DNA: TGTGCCAGCAGGGAAGAAGCGAACAACTACGAGCAGTACTTC; CDR3: CASREEANNYEQYF
length: 16; D: TRBD2; V: TRBV2; J: TRBJ2-7; size: .; DNA: TGTGCCAGCAGTGGAACCCCTAGCGGGAGATCCCACGAGCAGTACTTC; CDR3: CASSGTPSGRSHEQYF
length: 17; D: TRBD2; V: TRBV28; J: TRBJ2-2; size: medium-sized; DNA: TGTGCCAGCAGAACCTCTAGCGGGAGGGGGAACACCGGGGAGCTGTTTTTT; CDR3: CASRTSSGRGNTGELFF
length: 14; D: .; V: TRBV27; J: TRBJ1-2; size: few; DNA: TGTGCCAGCAGTCGTACAGGGATGGGGGTCGGCTACACCTTC; CDR3: CASSRTGMGVGYTF
length: 14; D: .; V: TRBV20-1; J: TRBJ2-2; size: .; DNA: TGCAGTGCTAGACCCTCCTTGCAGTCCCGGGAGCTGTTTTTT; CDR3: CSARPSLQSRELFF
length: 15; D: .; V: TRBV18; J: TRBJ1-1; size: .; DNA: TGTGCCAGCTCACCCCTTGAAGCAGTGAACACTGAAGCTTTCTTT; CDR3: CASSPLEAVNTEAFF
length: 11; D: .; V: TRBV30; J: TRBJ2-2; size: few; DNA: TGTGCCTGGAGCCCCTCCGGGGAGCTGTTTTTT; CDR3: CAWSPSGELFF
length: 16; D: TRBD1; V: TRBV3-1; J: TRBJ2-7; size: few; DNA: TGTGCCAGCAGCTCCTCCGAGGGGGCCAAATTCTACGAGCAGTACTTC; CDR3: CASSSSEGAKFYEQYF
length: 12; D: .; V: TRBV4-2; J: TRBJ2-2; size: .; DNA: TGTGCCAGCATTGGGAACACCGGGGAGCTGTTTTTT; CDR3: CASIGNTGELFF
length: 12; D: .; V: TRBV28; J: TRBJ1-2; size: .; DNA: TGTGCCAGCGCCCGGGGAAGCTATGGCTACACCTTC; CDR3: CASARGSYGYTF
length: 15; D: .; V: TRBV5-5; J: TRBJ2-7; size: many; DNA: TGTGCCAGCAGCTTGGCCCGGGGATCTAATTACGAGCAGTACTTC; CDR3: CASSLARGSNYEQYF
length: 13; D: .; V: TRBV9; J: TRBJ1-1; size: few; DNA: TGTGCCAGCAGCGTAGGGGCAGGAGATGAAGCTTTCTTT; CDR3: CASSVGAGDEAFF
length: 16; D: .; V: TRBV19; J: TRBJ2-3; size: many; DNA: TGTGCCAGTAGTATGGACTCATCGGGGTGGTCAGATACGCAGTATTTT; CDR3: CASSMDSSGWSDTQYF
length: 14; D: .; V: TRBV9; J: TRBJ1-5; size: .; DNA: TGTGCCAGCAGCGGACAGGAGCCCGGCCAGCCCCAGCATTTT; CDR3: CASSGQEPGQPQHF
length: 14; D: .; V: TRBV6-1; J: TRBJ2-3; size: .; DNA: TGTGCCAGCAGTGAAGCTAGCGGCACAGATACGCAGTATTTT; CDR3: CASSEASGTDTQYF
length: 16; D: .; V: TRBV5-6; J: TRBJ2-2; size: .; DNA: TGTGCCAGCAGCTTGGGTGAGAACCCCCTCTCCGGGGAGCTGTTTTTT; CDR3: CASSLGENPLSGELFF
length: 13; D: TRBD2; V: TRBV28; J: TRBJ2-2; size: few; DNA: TGTGCCAGCAGCCTTAGCGGGGTGGGGGAGCTGTTTTTT; CDR3: CASSLSGVGELFF
length: 15; D: .; V: TRBV7-9; J: TRBJ2-7; size: .; DNA: TGTGCCAGCAGCACCTCGGACAGTCCTTGGGACGAGCAGTACTTC; CDR3: CASSTSDSPWDEQYF
length: 14; D: .; V: TRBV6-1; J: TRBJ2-7; size: .; DNA: TGTGCCAGCCGACGTATTGCGGCCTCCTACGAGCAGTACTTC; CDR3: CASRRIAASYEQYF
length: 11; D: .; V: TRBV11-3; J: TRBJ1-1; size: .; DNA: TGTGCCAGCAGCTTTGGCACTGAAGCTTTCTTT; CDR3: CASSFGTEAFF
length: 16; D: TRBD1; V: TRBV28; J: TRBJ2-7; size: few; DNA: TGTGCCAGCAGTAATGTGGAGGGACAGGGGTACTACGAGCAGTACTTC; CDR3: CASSNVEGQGYYEQYF